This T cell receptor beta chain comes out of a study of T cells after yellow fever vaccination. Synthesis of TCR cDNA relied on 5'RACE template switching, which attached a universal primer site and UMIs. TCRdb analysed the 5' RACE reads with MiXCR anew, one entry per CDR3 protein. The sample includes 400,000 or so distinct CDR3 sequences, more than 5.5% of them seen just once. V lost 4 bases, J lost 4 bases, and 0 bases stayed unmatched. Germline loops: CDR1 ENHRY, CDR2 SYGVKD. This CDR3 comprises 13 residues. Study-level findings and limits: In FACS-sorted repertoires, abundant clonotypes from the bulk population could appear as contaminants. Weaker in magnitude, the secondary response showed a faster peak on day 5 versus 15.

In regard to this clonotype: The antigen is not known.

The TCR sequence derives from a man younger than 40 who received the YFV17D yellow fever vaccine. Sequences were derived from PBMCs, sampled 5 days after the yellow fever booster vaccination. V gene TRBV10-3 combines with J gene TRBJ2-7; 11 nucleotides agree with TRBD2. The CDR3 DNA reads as TGTGCCATCAGTGGACTAGCGGGATACGAGCAGTACTTC. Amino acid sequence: CAISGLAGYEQYF.